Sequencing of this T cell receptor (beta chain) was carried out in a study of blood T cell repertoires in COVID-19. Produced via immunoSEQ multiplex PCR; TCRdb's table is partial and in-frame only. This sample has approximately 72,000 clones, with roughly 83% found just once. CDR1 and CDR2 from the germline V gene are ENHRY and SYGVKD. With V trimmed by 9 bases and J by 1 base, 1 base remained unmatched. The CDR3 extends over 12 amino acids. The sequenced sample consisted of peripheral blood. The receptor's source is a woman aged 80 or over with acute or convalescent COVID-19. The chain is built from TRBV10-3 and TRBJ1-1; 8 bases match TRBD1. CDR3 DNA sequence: TGTGCCATTCAGGGGGCGAACACTGAAGCTTTCTTT. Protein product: CAIQGANTEAFF.